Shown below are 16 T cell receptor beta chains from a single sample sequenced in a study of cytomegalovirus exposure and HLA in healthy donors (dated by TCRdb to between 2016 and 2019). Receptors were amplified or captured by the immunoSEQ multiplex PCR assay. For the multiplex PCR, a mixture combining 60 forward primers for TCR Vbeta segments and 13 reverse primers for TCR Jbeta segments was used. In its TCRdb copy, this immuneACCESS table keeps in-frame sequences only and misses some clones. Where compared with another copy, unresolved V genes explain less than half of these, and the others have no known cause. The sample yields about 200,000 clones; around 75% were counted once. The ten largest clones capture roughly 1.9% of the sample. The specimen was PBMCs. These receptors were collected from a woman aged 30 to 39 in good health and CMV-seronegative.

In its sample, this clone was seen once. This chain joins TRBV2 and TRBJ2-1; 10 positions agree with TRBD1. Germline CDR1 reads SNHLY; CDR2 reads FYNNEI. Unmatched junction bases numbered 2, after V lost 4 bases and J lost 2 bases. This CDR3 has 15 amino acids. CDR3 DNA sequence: TGTGCCAGCAGTGGGGACAGGGGTCCCTACAATGAGCAGTTCTTC. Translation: CASSGDRGPYNEQFF.

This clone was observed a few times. CDR3 sequence reads: CASSIGVGGLSNQPQHF. The CDR3 bases are TGTGCCAGTAGTATAGGGGTGGGGGGTTTAAGCAATCAGCCCCAGCATTTT. The rearrangement links TRBV19 to TRBJ1-5; D may be TRBD1 (5 bases). The CDR3 is made up of 17 amino acids. CDR1 is LNHDA and CDR2 is SQIVND in the germline V gene (reference sequence). Trimming took off 1 base at V and 1 base at J, with 14 bases between the two ends.

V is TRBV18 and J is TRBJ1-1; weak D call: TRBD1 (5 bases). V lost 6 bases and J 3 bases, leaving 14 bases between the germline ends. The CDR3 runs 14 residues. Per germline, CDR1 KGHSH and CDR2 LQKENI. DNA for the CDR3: TGTGCCAGCTCGGAGGGACCGGGATACACTGAAGCTTTCTTT. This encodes CASSEGPGYTEAFF.

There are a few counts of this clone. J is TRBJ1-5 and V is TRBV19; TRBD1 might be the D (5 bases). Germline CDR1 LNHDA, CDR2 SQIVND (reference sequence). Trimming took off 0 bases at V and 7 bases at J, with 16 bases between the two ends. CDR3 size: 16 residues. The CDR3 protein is CASSIEGLGVRQPQHF. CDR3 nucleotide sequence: TGTGCCAGTAGTATAGAGGGCCTAGGGGTCAGGCAGCCCCAGCATTTT.

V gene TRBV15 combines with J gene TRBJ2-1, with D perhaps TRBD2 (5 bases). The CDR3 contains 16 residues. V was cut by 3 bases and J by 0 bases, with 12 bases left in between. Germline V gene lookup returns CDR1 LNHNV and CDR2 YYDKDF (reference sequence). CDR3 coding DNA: TGTGCCACCAGCAGGAGGGCTATGATCTCCTACAATGAGCAGTTCTTC. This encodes CATSRRAMISYNEQFF.

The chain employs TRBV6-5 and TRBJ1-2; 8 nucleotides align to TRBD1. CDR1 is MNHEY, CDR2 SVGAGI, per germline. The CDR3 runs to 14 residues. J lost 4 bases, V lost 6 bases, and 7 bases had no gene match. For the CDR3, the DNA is TGTGCCAGCAGGAACAGGGGGTCGGGCTATGGCTACACCTTC. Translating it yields CASRNRGSGYGYTF.

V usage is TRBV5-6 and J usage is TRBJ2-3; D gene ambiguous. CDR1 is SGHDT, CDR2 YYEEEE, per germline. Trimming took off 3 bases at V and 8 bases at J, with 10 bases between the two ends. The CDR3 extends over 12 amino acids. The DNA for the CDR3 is TGTGCCAGCAGCTCGTTAGTTGGTACGCAGTATTTT. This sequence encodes CASSSLVGTQYF.

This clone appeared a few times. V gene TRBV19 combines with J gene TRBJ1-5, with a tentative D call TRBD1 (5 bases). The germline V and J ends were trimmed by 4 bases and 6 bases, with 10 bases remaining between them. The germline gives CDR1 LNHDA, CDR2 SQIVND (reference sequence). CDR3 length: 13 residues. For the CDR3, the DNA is TGTGCCAGTAGTACAGGGTATGTTCAGCCCCAGCATTTT. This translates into CASSTGYVQPQHF.

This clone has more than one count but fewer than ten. CDR3 sequence (DNA): TGTGCCAGCAGCTGGGACAGGGGGGCACAAGAGACCCAGTACTTC. This translates into CASSWDRGAQETQYF. The chain carries TRBV9 and TRBJ2-5, with 11 bases identical to TRBD1. CDR1 is SGDLS and CDR2 is YYNGEE in the germline V gene. The CDR3 spans 15 residues. V shed 4 bases, J shed 2 bases, and the junction held 4 bases outside the gene matches. Based on the CDR3 plus reference TRBV9 and TRBJ2-5, the full variable domain is DSGVTQTPKHLITATGQRVTLRCSPRSGDLSVYWYQQSLDQGLQFLIQYYNGEERAKGNILERFSAQQFPDLHSELNLSSLELGDSALYFCASSWDRGAQETQYFGPGTRLLVL.

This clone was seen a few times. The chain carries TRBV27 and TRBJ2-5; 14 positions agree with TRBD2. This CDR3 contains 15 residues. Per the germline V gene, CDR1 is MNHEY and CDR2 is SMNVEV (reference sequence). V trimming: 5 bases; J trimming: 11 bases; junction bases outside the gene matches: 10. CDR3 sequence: CASSTRTSGGWEQYF. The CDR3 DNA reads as TGTGCCAGCAGTACCCGGACTAGCGGGGGGTGGGAGCAGTACTTC.

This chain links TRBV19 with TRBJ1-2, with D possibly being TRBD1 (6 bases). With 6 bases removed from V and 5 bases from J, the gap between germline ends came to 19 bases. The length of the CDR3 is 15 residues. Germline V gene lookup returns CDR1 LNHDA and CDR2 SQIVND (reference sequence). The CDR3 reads CASRATGQTVYGYTF. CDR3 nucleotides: TGTGCCAGTAGGGCCACAGGACAGACAGTTTATGGCTACACCTTC.

In DNA form, the CDR3 reads TGCGCCAGCAGCTTGGAGGGGAAGGGTCAGCCCCAGCATTTT. Residues: CASSLEGKGQPQHF. The chain employs TRBV5-1 and TRBJ1-5; tentative D call: TRBD1 (5 bases). Germline V gene sequence: CDR1 SGHRS, CDR2 YFSETQ. Trimming stripped 0 bases from V and 6 bases from J, with 10 bases between. The CDR3 contains 14 residues.

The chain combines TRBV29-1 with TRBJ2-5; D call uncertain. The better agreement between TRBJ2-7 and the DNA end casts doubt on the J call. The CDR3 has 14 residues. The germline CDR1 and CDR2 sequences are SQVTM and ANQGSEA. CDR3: CSVEVRHSSYEQYF. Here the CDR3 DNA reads TGCAGCGTTGAAGTCCGACACAGCTCCTACGAGCAGTACTTC.

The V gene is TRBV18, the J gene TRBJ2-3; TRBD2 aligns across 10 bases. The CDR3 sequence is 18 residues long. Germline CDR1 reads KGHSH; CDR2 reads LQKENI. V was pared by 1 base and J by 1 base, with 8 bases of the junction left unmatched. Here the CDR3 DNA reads TGTGCCAGCTCACCACTTCGGACAGGGACTAGCGGCACAGATACGCAGTATTTT. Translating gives CASSPLRTGTSGTDTQYF.

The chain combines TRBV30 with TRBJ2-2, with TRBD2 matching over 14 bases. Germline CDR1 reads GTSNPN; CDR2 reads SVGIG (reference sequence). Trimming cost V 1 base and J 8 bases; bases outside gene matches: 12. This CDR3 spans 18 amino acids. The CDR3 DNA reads TGTGCCTGGAGTGGGTTGACTAGCGGGAGGGCCGATAGGGGGGAGCTGTTTTTT. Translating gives CAWSGLTSGRADRGELFF.

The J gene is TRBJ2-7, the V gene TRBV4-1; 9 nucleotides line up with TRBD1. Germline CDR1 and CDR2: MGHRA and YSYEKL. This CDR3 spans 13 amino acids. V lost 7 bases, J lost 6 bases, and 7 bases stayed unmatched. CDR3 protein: CASKGTGQGEQYF. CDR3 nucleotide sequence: TGCGCCAGCAAGGGGACAGGGCAAGGCGAGCAGTACTTC.